This T cell receptor beta chain was captured in a study of T cell changes during pregnancy in multiple sclerosis. Sequencing was performed with immunoSEQ multiplex PCR; in TCRdb, only in-frame clones are kept and a portion is missing. Among roughly 110,000 clones, under 95% were seen once, and the ten largest hold 0.65% to 0.9%. Sample: peripheral blood, taken in the third trimester of pregnancy. The clonotype comes from a female donor in good health, enrolled as a control in a pregnancy study.

The CDR3 coding sequence is TGTGCCTGTAAGGGGGCGATGAACACTGAAGCTTTCTTT. This sequence encodes CACKGAMNTEAFF. The chain links TRBV30 to TRBJ1-1; 7 nucleotides line up with TRBD1. The germline gives CDR1 GTSNPN, CDR2 SVGIG (reference sequence). This CDR3 is built from 13 residues. The junction had 4 bases not matched to a gene; V was cut back by 6 bases and J by 0 bases. The full variable domain, with the rest looked up from reference TRBV30 and TRBJ1-1, is SQTIHQWPATLVQPVGSPLSLECTVEGTSNPNLYWYRQAAGRGLQLLFYSVGIGQISSEVPQNLSASRPQDRQFILSSKKLLLSDSGFYLCACKGAMNTEAFFGQGTRLTVV.